This entry features one T cell receptor beta chain sequence. The sample is drawn from a study of blood T cell repertoires in COVID-19. Study overall: Specimens from acute and convalescent COVID-19 originated in the United States, Italy and Spain.

Trimming left V 8 bases short and J 0 bases short, with 5 bases between. Germline V lookup: CDR1 KGHDR, CDR2 SFDVKD. This CDR3 spans 12 amino acids. TCRdb's copy holds only in-frame clones and misses some; the assay was immunoSEQ multiplex PCR. The sample lists roughly 130,000 clones; about 87% were seen once. The sample taken for sequencing was peripheral blood. J is TRBJ2-3 and V is TRBV24-1; D remains unclear. This clonotype was sampled from a man aged 55 to 70 with active or convalescent COVID-19. The CDR3 region is CATKSSTDTQYF. The DNA for the CDR3 is TGTGCCACCAAATCTAGCACAGATACGCAGTATTTT.